The 10 T cell receptor beta chains below were found in one sample sequenced in a study of T cells after yellow fever vaccination. Each CDR3 protein is one row after TCRdb ran MiXCR on the 5' RACE reads. The sample has 120,000 or so distinct CDR3 sequences; approximately 8.4% are singletons. Sequences were derived from CD8+ T cells sorted from PBMCs, sampled on the day of the yellow fever booster vaccination. The receptors were gathered from a man between 18 and 29 years old who received the YFV17D yellow fever vaccine.

This clonotype is a singleton in its sample. The J gene is TRBJ2-7, the V gene TRBV5-4; possibly TRBD2 for D (5 bases). CDR1 SGHNT and CDR2 YYREEE come from the germline V gene (reference sequence). This CDR3 is built from 14 residues. Trimming stripped 1 base from V and 3 bases from J, with 11 bases between. The DNA of the CDR3 is TGTGCCAGCAGCTTGTACGGCGACTACTACGAGCAGTACGTC. Its protein is CASSLYGDYYEQYV.

This clonotype was observed many times. J is TRBJ1-5 and V is TRBV7-2, with D hard to call. This CDR3 comprises 13 residues. Germline CDR1 SGHTA, CDR2 FQGNSA. The V end was cut by 2 bases, the J end by 1 base, with 3 bases between. CDR3 bases: TGTGCCAGCAGCTTATCCAGCAATCAGCCCCAGCATTTT. Protein: CASSLSSNQPQHF.

This chain uses TRBV7-8 with TRBJ1-2; D is undetermined. The V end was cut by 1 base, the J end by 5 bases, with 11 bases between. CDR3 length: 14 amino acids. Germline assignment: CDR1 SGHVS and CDR2 FQNEAQ. DNA of the CDR3: TGTGCCAGCAGCTTAGTCTCGGGAGAGTATGGCTACACCTTC. This encodes CASSLVSGEYGYTF.

This clonotype was seen only a few times. The V call is TRBV27, the J call TRBJ1-6; 9 nucleotides line up with TRBD1. The ends lost 4 bases at V and 14 bases at J; junction bases unmatched: 12. The length of the CDR3 is 15 residues. Per germline, CDR1 MNHEY and CDR2 SMNVEV (reference sequence). CDR3 coding DNA: TGTGCCAGCAGTTCCCCGGGACAGGGATTGCCCACCCTCCACTTT. Translating it yields CASSSPGQGLPTLHF.

A few counts support this clonotype. V is TRBV7-9 and J is TRBJ2-7, with TRBD2 identical over 10 bases. The V gene end was trimmed by 3 bases and the J gene end by 12 bases; junction bases not matched to a gene: 8. CDR1 is SEHNR, CDR2 FQNEAQ, per germline (reference sequence). There are 13 residues in the CDR3. CDR3 nucleotide sequence: TGTGCCAGCAGCTTCAAACTAGCGGGGCCCCGGTACGTC. Its protein is CASSFKLAGPRYV.

This clonotype was recorded a few times. This chain links TRBV7-9 with TRBJ2-3; no clear D. This CDR3 has 14 amino acids. Per germline, CDR1 SEHNR and CDR2 FQNEAQ (reference sequence). With 5 bases removed from V and 2 bases from J, the gap between germline ends came to 11 bases. Written as DNA, the CDR3 is TGTGCCAGCAGCCCCCTGGCAGTCACAGATACGCAGTATTTT. Protein: CASSPLAVTDTQYF.

This clonotype was detected many times. This rearrangement joins TRBV5-1 to TRBJ1-5, with 11 bases lining up with TRBD1. The length of the CDR3 is 16 residues. V lost 4 bases, J lost 1 base, and 4 bases stayed unmatched. Germline assignment: CDR1 SGHRS and CDR2 YFSETQ. The CDR3 loop is CASSPGQGASNQPQHF. CDR3 DNA: TGCGCCAGCAGCCCCGGACAGGGGGCCAGCAATCAGCCCCAGCATTTT.

The chain combines TRBV2 with TRBJ2-3, with a weak D call TRBD2 (5 bases). Trimming left V 4 bases short and J 2 bases short, with 7 bases between. The CDR3 has 13 amino acids. Germline CDR1 is SNHLY and CDR2 is FYNNEI. Here the CDR3 DNA reads TGTGCCAGCAGTGGGACTTTCACAGATACGCAGTATTTT. Translating it yields CASSGTFTDTQYF.

The rearrangement joins TRBV5-6 to TRBJ2-5, with D perhaps given as TRBD1 or TRBD2 (5 bases each). The V end was cut by 2 bases, the J end by 6 bases, with 17 bases between. This CDR3 is built from 15 residues. Germline CDR1 reads SGHDT; CDR2 reads YYEEEE. The CDR3 DNA is TGTGCCAGCAGCTTACGGGGAGCAGGGTGGCAGACCCAGTACTTC. It codes for CASSLRGAGWQTQYF.

This clonotype was counted a few times. V and J are TRBV5-1 and TRBJ1-5; perhaps TRBD1 as D (5 bases). Germline V gives CDR1 SGHRS, CDR2 YFSETQ. The CDR3 loop spans 15 amino acids. Deletions cut 4 bases from V and 9 bases from J, with 20 bases between. The CDR3 region has the DNA TGCGCCAGCAGCATGGGACCTACGCGGGTGTGGCCCCAGCATTTT. Protein product: CASSMGPTRVWPQHF.